Listed here are 14 T cell receptor beta chains from one sample, sequenced in a study of technical replicates of blood from a handful of donors (dated by TCRdb to the late 2010s). Library generation was performed with the immunoSEQ multiplex PCR assay. Not all clones reach the TCRdb copy of this immuneACCESS table, which keeps in-frame sequences only. Checked studies attribute under half of the gap to unresolved V genes and leave the rest unexplained. This sample has about 74,000 clones in its table, and approximately 80% of those were observed once. The biggest ten clones account for 3.5% to 4% of the sample. Sequencing used PBMCs. These receptors were taken from a human donor in good health. Some clones in this sample may be carry-over from other donors' samples.

This clone came up once. The J gene is TRBJ2-5, the V gene TRBV28; 14 bases agree with TRBD2. Unmatched junction bases numbered 15, after V lost 7 bases and J lost 5 bases. The germline V gene has CDR1 MDHEN and CDR2 SYDVKM. The length of the CDR3 is 18 residues. The CDR3 DNA sequence: TGTGCCAGCATCCCCAGAACCGGGACTAGCGGGAGAATGGAGACCCAGTACTTC. Amino acid sequence: CASIPRTGTSGRMETQYF.

This clone was detected only once. The rearrangement links TRBV28 to TRBJ2-7; D is unresolved. Germline V CDR1 and CDR2: MDHEN, SYDVKM. V shed 3 bases and J shed 4 bases, with 10 bases lying between them. The CDR3 totals 13 residues. The DNA of the CDR3 is TGTGCCAGCAGTTTTGTCGGGTCTTACGAGCAGTACTTC. Amino acids: CASSFVGSYEQYF.

The V and J genes are TRBV30 and TRBJ2-7, with 7 bases that match TRBD1. V shed 3 bases, J shed 2 bases, and the junction held 10 bases outside the gene matches. In germline, CDR1 is GTSNPN, CDR2 SVGIG (reference sequence). The CDR3 extends over 15 amino acids. The CDR3: CAWRSVDRSPYEQYF. The CDR3 DNA reads TGTGCCTGGAGGAGTGTGGACAGGTCCCCCTACGAGCAGTACTTC. Based on the CDR3 plus reference TRBV30 and TRBJ2-7, the full variable domain is SQTIHQWPATLVQPVGSPLSLECTVEGTSNPNLYWYRQAAGRGLQLLFYSVGIGQISSEVPQNLSASRPQDRQFILSSKKLLLSDSGFYLCAWRSVDRSPYEQYFGPGTRLTVT.

This sequence joins TRBV18 and TRBJ2-1; no reliable D call. Per germline, CDR1 KGHSH and CDR2 LQKENI. CDR3 size: 20 residues. Trimming left V 1 base short and J 6 bases short, with 28 bases between. The DNA for the CDR3 is TGTGCCAGCTCACCACGGTCTCTGAGGAGCGTCAATTCTCCCTCCAATGAGCAGTTCTTC. Translating it yields CASSPRSLRSVNSPSNEQFF.

In this sample, this clone turned up a few times. The CDR3 loop is CASSVSPLASGASRQFF. The CDR3 bases are TGTGCCAGCAGCGTGTCTCCTTTGGCTAGCGGGGCGTCCCGTCAGTTCTTC. J is TRBJ2-1 and V is TRBV9, with TRBD2 matching over 9 bases. Per germline, CDR1 SGDLS and CDR2 YYNGEE. The CDR3 covers 17 residues. The V and J ends lost 2 bases and 13 bases, in that order; junction bases with no gene match: 19.

J is TRBJ1-4 and V is TRBV19; 10 nucleotides align to TRBD1. V dropped 3 bases and J dropped 8; count of bases not matched to a gene: 6. Germline V lookup: CDR1 LNHDA, CDR2 SQIVND (reference sequence). This CDR3 spans 15 amino acids. In nucleotides, the CDR3 is TGTGCCAGTAGTATCAAAGACAGGGGGCCCGAAAAACTGTTTTTT. It yields the protein CASSIKDRGPEKLFF.

This chain joins TRBV30 and TRBJ2-3, with 7 bases aligning to TRBD1. This CDR3 contains 14 residues. The trim removed 1 base at V and 8 bases at J, leaving 9 bases unmatched. Germline CDR1 reads GTSNPN; CDR2 reads SVGIG (reference sequence). The CDR3 bases are TGTGCCTGGAGTGCGGGACAGTCCAAAGGTACGCAGTATTTT. Translation gives CAWSAGQSKGTQYF.

The CDR3: CASSMTSYEQYF. Here the CDR3 DNA reads TGTGCCAGCAGCATGACAAGTTACGAGCAGTACTTC. The rearrangement links TRBV11-2 to TRBJ2-7; D is unclear. There are 12 residues in the CDR3. V lost 5 bases, J lost 4 bases, and 9 bases lay in between. Germline CDR1 reads SGHAT; CDR2 reads FQNNGV.

This clone was seen more than once but under ten times. The chain joins TRBV7-6 to TRBJ1-6; D remains ambiguous. The CDR3 has 13 amino acids. V lost 7 bases to trimming and J lost 10 bases, with 14 bases between them. Germline V gives CDR1 SGHVS, CDR2 FNYEAQ. CDR3 in amino acids: CASTSGVGSPLHF. CDR3 nucleotides: TGTGCCAGCACCTCCGGGGTAGGCTCACCCCTCCACTTT.

This clone was found a few times. The chain combines TRBV9 with TRBJ1-6, with a tentative D call TRBD1 (5 bases). Trimming removed 4 bases from V and 15 bases from J, with 17 bases in between. CDR1 and CDR2 (germline): SGDLS, YYNGEE. This CDR3 spans 13 amino acids. CDR3 loop: CASSPSITGLLHF. CDR3 nucleotides: TGTGCCAGCAGCCCCTCAATAACGGGACTCCTCCACTTT.

This chain uses TRBV6-6 with TRBJ1-1, with no clear D. Germline CDR1 reads MNHNY; CDR2 reads SVGAGI (reference sequence). CDR3 size: 12 residues. Trimming took off 0 bases at V and 7 bases at J, with 6 bases between the two ends. The CDR3 region is CASSYSVSEAFF. CDR3 bases: TGTGCCAGCAGTTACTCGGTCAGTGAAGCTTTCTTT.

This chain's CDR3 is CASSSSGRGETQYF. CDR3 nucleotides: TGTGCCAGCAGCTCATCTGGGCGGGGAGAGACCCAGTACTTC. The chain combines TRBV7-3 with TRBJ2-5; possible D gene TRBD2, 6 bases. Germline lookup yields CDR1 SGHTA and CDR2 FQGTGA. With 4 bases removed from V and 4 bases from J, the gap between germline ends came to 13 bases. CDR3 size: 14 residues. The complete variable domain, with remaining parts taken from reference TRBV7-3 and TRBJ2-5, reads GAGVSQTPSNKVTEKGKYVELRCDPISGHTALYWYRQSLGQGPEFLIYFQGTGAADDSGLPNDRFFAVRPEGSVSTLKIQRTERGDSAVYLCASSSSGRGETQYFGPGTRLLVL.

The chain links TRBV29-1 to TRBJ2-7, with TRBD1 matching over 10 bases. V gave up 4 bases and J gave up 6 bases; unmatched junction bases: 6. CDR3 size: 13 residues. Germline assignment: CDR1 SQVTM and CDR2 ANQGSEA. CDR3 residues: CSVGGTGVPEQYF. In DNA form, the CDR3 reads TGCAGCGTTGGAGGGACAGGGGTTCCCGAGCAGTACTTC.

The chain has TRBV4-3 and TRBJ2-1; 12 bases align to TRBD1. The CDR3 loop spans 15 amino acids. Germline assignment: CDR1 LGHNA and CDR2 YSLEER. Unmatched junction bases numbered 4, after V lost 3 bases and J lost 7 bases. This chain's CDR3 is CASSQPGQGANEQFF. The DNA of the CDR3 is TGCGCCAGCAGCCAGCCGGGACAGGGGGCGAATGAGCAGTTCTTC.